This T cell receptor (beta chain) was sequenced during a study of blood T cells in healthy people across ages. The V gene's germline CDR1 is KGHDR and CDR2 SFDVKD. The V segment lost 4 bases and the J segment 5 bases; nucleotides outside the gene matches: 10. The CDR3 loop spans 16 amino acids. This clonotype was observed a few times. Antigen: not known. Primed by a sample-barcoded 5' primer and a J-beta primer mix, a second PCR proceeded for about 6 to 12 cycles. Each CDR3 protein is one row after TCRdb ran MiXCR on the 5' RACE reads. The data contain 1,100,000 or so distinct CDR3 sequences, around 45% of them singletons. Overall study results and limits: No one knew whether donors had CMV, which possibly confounded expanded clonotype changes. Whereas aged donors had fewer naive CD4+ cells, long-lived donors had more of them and higher diversity.

Material for sequencing was blood. This TCR was recovered from a woman in her sixties or seventies in good health. J is TRBJ2-1 and V is TRBV24-1; 7 nucleotides agree with TRBD2. This CDR3 is CATSDTRDYTNNEQFF. The CDR3 nucleotides read TGTGCCACCAGTGACACCCGGGACTACACGAACAATGAGCAGTTCTTC.